Sequencing of this T cell receptor beta chain was carried out in a study of blood T cell repertoires in COVID-19. Clones were sequenced by immunoSEQ multiplex PCR, and TCRdb holds only the in-frame ones, with some missing. The table includes about 30,000 clones, about 87% detected once. Germline lookup yields CDR1 MNHNS and CDR2 SASEGT. The length of the CDR3 is 15 residues. Losses at the gene ends were 6 bases for V and 2 bases for J; bases not matched to a gene: 10. The gene calls are TRBV6-1 and TRBJ2-7, with 7 bases fitting TRBD1. Sequencing used peripheral blood. The sequence was obtained from a man aged 65 to 79 with acute or convalescent COVID-19. The CDR3 spells CASSLRGTDTYEQYF. For the CDR3, the DNA is TGTGCCAGCAGCCTCAGAGGGACAGATACCTACGAGCAGTACTTC.